This T cell receptor (beta chain) was documented in a study of cytomegalovirus exposure and HLA in healthy donors. CDR1 and CDR2 from the germline V gene are SGDLS and YYNGEE. This CDR3 spans 16 amino acids. The V gene end was trimmed by 4 bases and the J gene end by 0 bases; junction bases not matched to a gene: 5. Use of 60 Vbeta and 13 Jbeta primers characterized the PCR. The method was immunoSEQ multiplex PCR; TCRdb's version includes in-frame clones alone and lacks a portion of them. The sample comprises about 120,000 clones, around 10% of which are singletons, and 2.5% to 3.5% rests with the top ten.

The V call is TRBV9, the J call TRBJ2-2; 8 bases agree with TRBD2. This clonotype originated in a man aged 25 to 40 in good health and CMV-seronegative. Material: PBMCs. CDR3 DNA sequence: TGTGCCAGCAGCTCGGCGGGAGGTCCGAACACCGGGGAGCTGTTTTTT. This sequence encodes CASSSAGGPNTGELFF.